A selection of T cell receptor beta chains follows, all from one sample in a study of T cell changes during pregnancy in multiple sclerosis. Sequencing was performed with immunoSEQ multiplex PCR; in TCRdb, only in-frame clones are kept and a portion is missing. The top ten clones hold 1.4% of a sample with roughly 87,000 clones, roughly 93% of them seen once. Sequenced material: peripheral blood, taken in the third trimester of pregnancy. The receptors come from a female donor in good health, enrolled as a control in a pregnancy study. The CDR3 runs from the conserved cysteine through the conserved F or W. The D gene is left open where the match is weak. Part of the rows lack a size; the others show once, few, many or a class for expanded clones.

CDR3 | DNA | J | size | D | V
CASSTRRGPGAEAFF | TGTGCCAGTAGTACCCGGCGGGGCCCCGGGGCTGAAGCTTTCTTT | TRBJ1-1 | NA | NA | TRBV19
CASSQVQGRGQGPLGYTF | TGTGCCAGCAGCCAAGTCCAAGGACGGGGACAGGGTCCCCTGGGCTACACCTTC | TRBJ1-2 | NA | TRBD1 | TRBV4-2
CSATSSGTQYF | TGCAGTGCCACTAGCTCGGGTACGCAGTATTTT | TRBJ2-3 | NA | NA | TRBV20-1
CASSFGRANEQFF | TGTGCCAGCAGCTTCGGGAGGGCCAATGAGCAGTTCTTC | TRBJ2-1 | NA | TRBD2 | TRBV11-2
CASSPGTGTYTEAFF | TGTGCCAGCAGCCCCGGGACAGGGACGTACACTGAAGCTTTCTTT | TRBJ1-1 | NA | TRBD1 | TRBV9
CASSVYRVGEKLFF | TGTGCCAGCAGTGTGTACAGGGTAGGGGAAAAACTGTTTTTT | TRBJ1-4 | NA | NA | TRBV6-1
CASSPRWGGDYF | TGTGCCAGCAGCCCGAGGTGGGGGGGGGACTACTTC | TRBJ2-5 | NA | TRBD2 | TRBV7-2
CASSSGRAGVLADTQYF | TGTGCCAGCAGTTCCGGAAGGGCGGGAGTTCTAGCAGATACGCAGTATTTT | TRBJ2-3 | NA | TRBD2 | TRBV28
CASSPGDPSTTEAFF | TGTGCCAGCAGCCCCGGGGATCCCTCCACGACTGAAGCTTTCTTT | TRBJ1-1 | NA | NA | TRBV5-6
CASSLAGTGQNPYF | TGTGCCAGCAGCTTAGCGGGGACAGGGCAAAACCCGTACTTC | TRBJ2-7 | NA | TRBD1 | TRBV7-9
CASSFSQETQYF | TGCGCCAGCAGCTTCTCCCAAGAGACCCAGTACTTC | TRBJ2-5 | NA | NA | TRBV5-1
CASSPGGGSGPQHF | TGTGCCAGCAGCCCCGGGGGGGGCTCTGGGCCCCAGCATTTT | TRBJ1-5 | NA | NA | TRBV27
CASSFLSGNTIYF | TGTGCCAGCAGTTTTCTTTCTGGAAACACCATATATTTT | TRBJ1-3 | NA | NA | TRBV28
CATSRDRRRPGEVRFF | TGTGCCACCAGCAGAGATCGGAGGCGTCCGGGGGAGGTTCGATTCTTC | TRBJ2-1 | once | NA | TRBV15
CASRRSPTDTQYF | TGCGCCAGCAGACGGAGTCCCACAGATACGCAGTATTTT | TRBJ2-3 | NA | NA | TRBV5-1
CASSLQRGSTGELFF | TGTGCCAGCAGCTTACAGCGGGGTAGCACCGGGGAGCTGTTTTTT | TRBJ2-2 | NA | TRBD2 | TRBV11-2
CASRPDRGGNQPQHF | TGTGCCAGCAGACCCGACAGGGGGGGAAATCAGCCCCAGCATTTT | TRBJ1-5 | NA | TRBD1 | TRBV2
CASSLGWGVHSYEQYF | TGTGCCAGCAGTTTAGGTTGGGGGGTCCACTCCTACGAGCAGTACTTC | TRBJ2-7 | NA | NA | TRBV27
CASSRHRGPADTQYF | TGCGCCAGCAGCAGACACAGGGGCCCGGCGGATACGCAGTATTTT | TRBJ2-3 | NA | TRBD1 | TRBV5-1
CASSRQGLGEKLFF | TGTGCCAGCAGCCGACAGGGATTAGGTGAAAAACTGTTTTTT | TRBJ1-4 | NA | TRBD1 | TRBV25-1
CASSPGRGPQETQYF | TGTGCCAGCTCACCAGGAAGGGGGCCCCAAGAGACCCAGTACTTC | TRBJ2-5 | NA | TRBD1 | TRBV18
CSAYGDYEQYF | TGCAGTGCCTACGGGGATTACGAGCAGTACTTC | TRBJ2-7 | NA | NA | TRBV20-1
CASSLVSTSGRTAPTQYF | TGCGCCAGCAGCTTGGTGAGCACTAGCGGGAGGACGGCGCCCACGCAGTATTTT | TRBJ2-3 | NA | TRBD2 | TRBV5-1
CASSPRTEAFF | TGTGCCAGCAGCCCCCGCACTGAAGCTTTCTTT | TRBJ1-1 | NA | NA | TRBV9